The 10 T cell receptor beta chains below come from one sample, sequenced in a study of blood T cell repertoires in COVID-19 (dated by TCRdb to about 2020). Receptor libraries were prepared by the immunoSEQ multiplex PCR assay. The immuneACCESS repertoire file appears here via TCRdb, limited to in-frame rearrangements. These files lack a portion of the clones; in checked studies, under half of the deficit traces to unresolved V genes, and the cause of the others is not known. The sample includes fewer than 250,000 clones, with 70% to 90% observed a single time. The ten largest clones add up to more than 9% of the sample. The sample taken for sequencing was peripheral blood. Receptors originate from a man aged 50-59 years with COVID-19, enrolled during active disease.

The chain couples TRBV12-3 or TRBV12-4 to TRBJ1-2; D uncertain. The ends were cut back, 5 bases at V and 5 bases at J, with 9 bases in the middle. The CDR3 runs to 12 residues. The CDR3 bases are TGTGCCAGCAGTGTAAACAGTTATGGCTACACCTTC. It encodes CASSVNSYGYTF.

V usage is TRBV4-3 and J usage is TRBJ1-1, with D possibly TRBD1 on 6 matching bases. The CDR3 covers 16 residues. From germline, CDR1 is LGHNA and CDR2 YSLEER. Trimming took 0 bases from V and 3 from J, leaving 14 bases between them. CDR3 nucleotides: TGCGCCAGCAGCCAAGATCTCAGGACAGAGTACACTGAAGCTTTCTTT. Amino acid sequence: CASSQDLRTEYTEAFF.

Only one count was recorded for this clone. The chain employs TRBV19 and TRBJ2-3, with 9 bases aligning to TRBD2. This CDR3 contains 16 residues. V trimming: 5 bases; J trimming: 4 bases; junction bases outside the gene matches: 10. Germline V gene sequence: CDR1 LNHDA, CDR2 SQIVND (reference sequence). CDR3 nucleotides: TGTGCCAGTAGTGGGGGGCTAGCGGGAAAGTCAGATACGCAGTATTTT. As protein: CASSGGLAGKSDTQYF.

This chain uses TRBV7-2 with TRBJ2-5; no clear D. This CDR3 region has 12 residues. Trimming removed 5 bases from V and 0 bases from J, with 4 bases in between. Germline assignment: CDR1 SGHTA and CDR2 FQGNSA. CDR3 bases: TGTGCCAGCAGCCCGTACCAAGAGACCCAGTACTTC. Encoded protein: CASSPYQETQYF.

The V and J genes are TRBV6-5 and TRBJ2-7, with D perhaps TRBD2 (7 bases). V shed 5 bases and J shed 4 bases, with 15 bases lying between them. The CDR3 has 14 residues. Germline values: CDR1 MNHEY, CDR2 SVGAGI. Here the CDR3 reads CASSPAGGRYEQYF. The CDR3 DNA is TGTGCCAGCAGTCCAGCCGGGGGGCGGTACGAGCAGTACTTC.

This clone was seen only a few times. The rearrangement links TRBV3-1 (or the pseudogene TRBV3-2) to TRBJ1-3, with TRBD1 as a possible D gene (5 bases). CDR3 size: 16 residues. Germline lookup yields CDR1 LGHDT and CDR2 YNNKEL (reference sequence). V lost 1 base and J lost 0, with 10 bases in between. The CDR3 region has the DNA TGTGCCAGCAGCCAAGTGGGGCCCCGCTCTGGAAACACCATATATTTT. Its protein product is CASSQVGPRSGNTIYF.

In DNA, the CDR3 is TGTGCCTGGGGCCGGGACACCAATCAGCCCCAGCATTTT. Encoded protein: CAWGRDTNQPQHF. The chain joins TRBV30 to TRBJ1-5; D possibly corresponds to TRBD1 (6 bases). Germline-derived CDR1 and CDR2 are GTSNPN and SVGIG (reference sequence). This CDR3 comprises 13 residues. V lost 5 bases, J lost 3 bases, and 11 bases lay in between.

V is TRBV19 and J is TRBJ2-7; 13 bases fit TRBD2. Unmatched junction bases numbered 8, after V lost 7 bases and J lost 5 bases. The V gene's germline CDR1 is LNHDA and CDR2 SQIVND (reference sequence). The CDR3 runs to 15 residues. CDR3 in DNA: TGTGCCAGTACCTCGACTAGCGGGAGGTTCAACGAGCAGTACTTC. Translated: CASTSTSGRFNEQYF.

This clone was found once. The rearrangement links TRBV6-5 to TRBJ2-7; the D gene is possibly TRBD1 (5 bases). The V gene's germline CDR1 is MNHEY and CDR2 SVGAGI. The CDR3 is 14 residues long. The ends were cut back, 7 bases at V and 5 bases at J, with 18 bases in the middle. Here the CDR3 reads CASTSGLITHEQYF. CDR3 DNA sequence: TGTGCCAGCACCTCAGGGCTGATTACCCACGAGCAGTACTTC.

This clone was picked up one time. The V call is TRBV5-8, the J call TRBJ2-5, with D tentatively TRBD2 (6 bases). The ends were cut back, 6 bases at V and 1 base at J, with 13 bases in the middle. Germline V gene sequence: CDR1 SGHTS, CDR2 YDEGEE. The CDR3 runs 14 residues. Here the CDR3 DNA reads TGTGCCAGCAAGTGGGGGGACGTCCAAGAGACCCAGTACTTC. Translation gives CASKWGDVQETQYF.